The entry below gives a single T cell receptor (beta chain) sequence along with its context. The CDR3 spans 13 residues. Trimming shortened V by 4 bases and J by 7 bases, and 12 bases separated the two germline ends. Germline V gene lookup returns CDR1 MRHNA and CDR2 SNTAGT. This entry comes from a study of TIL therapy for anti-PD-1-resistant metastatic lung cancer. The overall study: Median patient age was around 50, ranging roughly 35-75 years. Most patients had lung adenocarcinoma; a handful of tumors were EGFR-mutant, two ALK-rearranged; half smoked currently or formerly.

This was the immunoSEQ v3 assay. Sequencing was performed with immunoSEQ multiplex PCR; in TCRdb, only in-frame clones are kept and a portion is missing. The table has some 26,000 clones, under 80% seen once. As to time point: pre-treatment sample, taken before nivolumab and TIL therapy. Most excised metastases sampled were pleural nodules or supraclavicular lymph nodes. Patients were adults with stage 4 NSCLC. The source is a woman between 25 and 80 years old with non-small cell lung cancer. The sample in question was tumor tissue, obtained at baseline. The chain employs TRBV6-4 and TRBJ2-3; D tentatively fits TRBD1 or TRBD2 (5 bases each). The chain's CDR3 is CASSGGDTNTQYF. In DNA, the CDR3 is TGTGCCAGCAGTGGAGGGGATACAAATACGCAGTATTTT.